This TCR beta chain was obtained from a study of control samples from healthy donors and cancer patients. The CDR3 runs 17 residues. Germline CDR1 reads SGHRS; CDR2 reads YFSETQ. J was trimmed by 0 bases and V by 4 bases; bases with no gene match: 5. TCRdb's copy holds only in-frame clones and misses some; the assay was immunoSEQ multiplex PCR. Of about 65,000 clones in the sample, approximately 90% were seen once. The receptor was isolated from a woman in her forties or fifties with colorectal cancer. The sequenced material came from PBMCs. J is TRBJ2-1 and V is TRBV5-1, with 12 bases aligning to TRBD2. The CDR3 coding sequence is TGCGCCAGCAGCAGTCTAGCGGGAGGGAGCTCCTACAATGAGCAGTTCTTC. This translates into CASSSLAGGSSYNEQFF.